One TCR beta chain is described in this entry. This clonotype occurred many times. Its specific antigen is unknown. Per-nucleotide qualities are absent, and no much larger clonotype sits a single base away. Unique molecular identifier barcodes were built into the libraries and used for clonotype quantification. Qiagen AllPrep DNA/RNA Micro kits were used to isolate total RNA, and an Agilent TapeStation was used to check RNA quality. TCR beta libraries were constructed by 5' RACE, in which cDNA synthesis was followed by two PCR steps with TCR beta constant-region gene-specific primers. An Illumina MiSeq platform was used to sequence the TCR beta libraries. As for the authors' bioinformatics: MIGEC, MiXCR and VDJtools were used for read processing. The frequency of each clonotype was calculated as the fraction of all unique molecular identifiers in the sample that belonged to that clonotype. Any TRBV gene that IMGT lists as a pseudogene or open reading frame, and is therefore nonfunctional, such as TRBV1, TRBV12-1 and TRBV21, was left out. Using fastp at Q25 and MiXCR, TCRdb reprocessed the public reads and kept productive beta chains. CDR3 protein sequences are deduplicated, and each keeps its most common genes and DNA. TCRdb's processing, not the authors', yielded these V and J calls. This sample has 20,000 or so distinct CDR3 sequences in its table, and approximately 2.4% of those were observed once. The top ten clones comprise 25% to 35% of the sample.

The record originates from a study of beta chain bispecific antibodies for T cell cancers (dated by TCRdb to 2020 to 2023). Regarding the complete study: T cells from healthy donors were cocultured with T cell leukemia lines in the presence of bispecific antibodies, after which the depletion of each TRBV family was measured by TRBV sequencing of the surviving cells. Surface TRBV12 (TRBV12-3) was expressed on Jurkat cells, and surface TRBV5-5 was expressed on HPB-ALL cells. The paper's findings and limits, for the study overall: Leukemia cell line cells were mixed with normal T cells in each sequenced sample, and most of the targeted TRBV signal was derived from the leukemia cells rather than from the normal T cells. Cross-reactivity of the anti-TRBV5-5 antibody with TRBV5-6 was attributed to high sequence similarity between the two genes.

V sheds 1 base and J sheds 0 bases, leaving 7 bases between their ends. The germline V gene encodes CDR1 SQVTM and CDR2 ANQGSEA. The CDR3, from cysteine to phenylalanine, totals 14 residues. Only the CDR3 DNA is retained, 42 bases long and in frame from the first base. T cells were expanded from blood mononuclear cells for 3 to 4 days with either the anti-CD3 antibody OKT3 or CD3/CD28 Dynabeads. Expanded T cells were maintained in RPMI 1640 supplemented with 10% fetal bovine serum, recombinant human IL-2 (about 100 IU/ml) and IL-7 (around 5.3 ng/ml). Each coculture mixed about 50,000 target cells and about 50,000 normal T cells with bispecific antibody in about 100 ul and was incubated at 37 degrees C for 15 to 20 hours. Every bispecific antibody was made of two single-chain variable fragments expressed in a single-chain diabody format with a His tag. Effector T cells were obtained from healthy human donors, and peripheral blood mononuclear cells were isolated from leukapheresis samples by Ficoll density gradient centrifugation.

What was sequenced was healthy donor T cells cultured with leukemia cells. The rearranged chain carries TRBV29-1 and TRBJ1-3; the D gene cannot be named for sure. The origin of this receptor is a human donor in good health. Some clones in this sample may be carry-over from other donors' samples. The CDR3 region reads CSVEGRLSGNTIYF. The sequence in DNA is TGCAGCGTTGAAGGGCGGCTCTCTGGAAACACCATATATTTT.